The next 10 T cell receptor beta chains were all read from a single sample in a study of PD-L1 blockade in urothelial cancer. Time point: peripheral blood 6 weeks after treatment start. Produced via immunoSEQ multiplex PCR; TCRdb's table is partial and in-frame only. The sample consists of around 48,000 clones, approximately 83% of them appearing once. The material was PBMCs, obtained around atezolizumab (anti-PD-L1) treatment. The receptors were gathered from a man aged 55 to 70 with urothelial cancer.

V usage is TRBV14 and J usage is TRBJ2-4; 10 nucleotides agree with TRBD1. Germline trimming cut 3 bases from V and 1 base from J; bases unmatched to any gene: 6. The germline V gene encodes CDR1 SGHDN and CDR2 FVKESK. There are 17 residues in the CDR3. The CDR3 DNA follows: TGTGCCAGCAGCCAGGGCCGGGGACAGGGGGCCAAAAACATTCAGTACTTC. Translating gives CASSQGRGQGAKNIQYF. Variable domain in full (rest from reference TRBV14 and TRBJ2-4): EAGVTQFPSHSVIEKGQTVTLRCDPISGHDNLYWYRRVMGKEIKFLLHFVKESKQDESGMPNNRFLAERTGGTYSTLKVQPAELEDSGVYFCASSQGRGQGAKNIQYFGAGTRLSVL.

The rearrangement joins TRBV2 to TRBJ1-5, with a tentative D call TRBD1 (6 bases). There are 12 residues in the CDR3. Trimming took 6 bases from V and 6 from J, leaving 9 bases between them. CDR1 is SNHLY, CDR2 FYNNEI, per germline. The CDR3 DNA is TGTGCCAGCAGCGCGGACAGTCAGCCCCAGCATTTT. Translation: CASSADSQPQHF.

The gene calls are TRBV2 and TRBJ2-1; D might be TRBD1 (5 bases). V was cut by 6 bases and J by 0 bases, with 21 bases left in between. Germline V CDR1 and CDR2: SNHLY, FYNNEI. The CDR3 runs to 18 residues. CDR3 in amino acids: CASREPNYNRFSYNEQFF. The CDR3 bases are TGTGCCAGCAGAGAACCAAATTACAACAGGTTCTCCTACAATGAGCAGTTCTTC.

The chain's CDR3 is CASSTGARQPQHF. As DNA, the CDR3 is TGTGCCAGTAGTACAGGGGCGAGGCAGCCCCAGCATTTT. The genes are TRBV19 and TRBJ1-5, with D perhaps TRBD1 (6 bases). The CDR3 runs to 13 residues. V shed 4 bases and J shed 7 bases, with 11 bases lying between them. Germline values: CDR1 LNHDA, CDR2 SQIVND (reference sequence).

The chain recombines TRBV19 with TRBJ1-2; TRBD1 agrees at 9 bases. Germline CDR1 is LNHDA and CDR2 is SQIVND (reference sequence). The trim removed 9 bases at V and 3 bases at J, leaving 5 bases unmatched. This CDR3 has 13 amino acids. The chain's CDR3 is CASTDRGHYGYTF. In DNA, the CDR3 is TGTGCCAGCACGGACAGGGGTCACTATGGCTACACCTTC.

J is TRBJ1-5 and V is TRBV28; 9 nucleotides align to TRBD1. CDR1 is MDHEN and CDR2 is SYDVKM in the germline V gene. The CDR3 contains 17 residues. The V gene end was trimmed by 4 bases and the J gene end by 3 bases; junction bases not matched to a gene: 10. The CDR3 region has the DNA TGTGCCAGCAGTTCCTCACAGGGGGCCGGTATCAATCAGCCCCAGCATTTT. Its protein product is CASSSSQGAGINQPQHF.

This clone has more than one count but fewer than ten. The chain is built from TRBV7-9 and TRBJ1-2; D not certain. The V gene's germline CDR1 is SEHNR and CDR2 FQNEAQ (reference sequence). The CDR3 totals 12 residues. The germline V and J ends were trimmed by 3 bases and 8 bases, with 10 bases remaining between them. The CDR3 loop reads CASSFGDHGYTF. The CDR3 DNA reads TGTGCCAGCAGCTTCGGGGATCACGGCTACACCTTC. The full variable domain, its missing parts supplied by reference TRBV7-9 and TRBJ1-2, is DTGVSQNPRHKITKRGQNVTFRCDPISEHNRLYWYRQTLGQGPEFLTYFQNEAQLEKSRLLSDRFSAERPKGSFSTLEIQRTEQGDSAMYLCASSFGDHGYTFGSGTRLTVV.

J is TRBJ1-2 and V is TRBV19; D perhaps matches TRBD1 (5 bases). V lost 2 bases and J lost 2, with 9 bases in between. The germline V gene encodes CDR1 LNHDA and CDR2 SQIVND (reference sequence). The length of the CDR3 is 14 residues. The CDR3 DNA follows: TGTGCCAGTAGTATAACAGGTGCCAACTATGGCTACACCTTC. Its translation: CASSITGANYGYTF.

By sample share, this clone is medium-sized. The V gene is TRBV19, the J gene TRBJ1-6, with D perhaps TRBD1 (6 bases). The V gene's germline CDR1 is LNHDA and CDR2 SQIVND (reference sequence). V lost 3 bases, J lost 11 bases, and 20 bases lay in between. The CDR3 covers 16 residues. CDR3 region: CASSIGGGGYATPLHF. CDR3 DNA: TGTGCCAGTAGTATCGGGGGGGGCGGATACGCGACACCCCTCCACTTT.

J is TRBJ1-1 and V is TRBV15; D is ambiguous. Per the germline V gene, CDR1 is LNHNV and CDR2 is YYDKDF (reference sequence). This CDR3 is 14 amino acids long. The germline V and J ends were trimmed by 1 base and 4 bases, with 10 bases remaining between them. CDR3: CATSRGFGSTEAFF. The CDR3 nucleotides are TGTGCCACCAGCAGAGGATTCGGGAGCACTGAAGCTTTCTTT. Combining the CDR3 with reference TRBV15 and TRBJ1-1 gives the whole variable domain DAMVIQNPRYQVTQFGKPVTLSCSQTLNHNVMYWYQQKSSQAPKLLFHYYDKDFNNEADTPDNFQSRRPNTSFCFLDIRSPGLGDTAMYLCATSRGFGSTEAFFGQGTRLTVV.